This TCR beta chain was recovered during a study of shared clonotypes between healthy human individuals. The wider study: The study drew on a couple of women and a few men aged 18 to 49 as donors.

This CDR3 contains 15 residues. Trimming took off 5 bases at V and 0 bases at J, with 12 bases between the two ends. Germline CDR1 and CDR2: SGHVS and FQNEAQ. The run depth of the assay was deep. Original handling: Filtering was not the same, since immunoSEQ gave junction-only sequences without quality scores. The repertoire was sequenced with immunoSEQ multiplex PCR; TCRdb's copy has only in-frame clones and lacks some. V and J calls and clone size are those listed in that table; D and trimming were worked out from the DNA. The data hold about 92,000 clones, with roughly 45% observed a single time. Sequences were obtained from PBMCs. The chain employs TRBV7-8 and TRBJ2-3; tentative D call: TRBD2 (6 bases). The clonotype originates from a woman in her thirties or forties in good health. Some clones in this sample may be carry-over from other donors' samples. The CDR3 DNA follows: TGTGCCAGCAGCCCTCTGGCGGGGAGCACAGATACGCAGTATTTT. Protein sequence: CASSPLAGSTDTQYF. Combining the CDR3 with reference TRBV7-8 and TRBJ2-3 gives the whole variable domain GAGVSQSPRYKVAKRGQDVALRCDPISGHVSLFWYQQALGQGPEFLTYFQNEAQLDKSGLPSDRFFAERPEGSVSTLKIQRTQQEDSAVYLCASSPLAGSTDTQYFGPGTRLTVL.